One and the same sample provided the 9 T cell receptor beta chains below, sequenced in a study of shared clonotypes between healthy human individuals. Only in-frame clones appear in the TCRdb table, and some are missing; sequencing was by immunoSEQ multiplex PCR. The sample lists around 2.3 million clones; 90% to 96% were seen once. The sample was naive CD4+ T cells sorted from blood. The subset here: CD45RA+ positively selected. The receptors here all came from a man aged 18 to 29 in good health.

V gene TRBV7-8 combines with J gene TRBJ1-2; D is unresolved. CDR1 is SGHVS and CDR2 is FQNEAQ in the germline V gene. This CDR3 has 14 amino acids. The ends were cut back, 2 bases at V and 4 bases at J, with 11 bases in the middle. The CDR3 is CASSLRETFYGYTF. DNA of the CDR3: TGTGCCAGCAGCTTACGCGAGACCTTCTATGGCTACACCTTC.

V usage is TRBV27 and J usage is TRBJ1-1; 9 bases align to TRBD1. The CDR3 is 16 residues long. V was clipped by 5 bases and J by 0 bases; unmatched bases: 7. Germline V gene lookup returns CDR1 MNHEY and CDR2 SMNVEV (reference sequence). The CDR3 is CASSPGQGRLNTEAFF. The CDR3 nucleotides are TGTGCCAGCAGTCCCGGACAGGGGCGATTGAACACTGAAGCTTTCTTT.

J is TRBJ1-4 and V is TRBV29-1, with 9 bases aligning to TRBD1. Germline CDR1 and CDR2: SQVTM and ANQGSEA. The CDR3 runs 13 residues. J lost 7 bases, V lost 3 bases, and 3 bases had no gene match. The CDR3 loop reads CSVEGTGFEKLFF. For the CDR3, the DNA is TGCAGCGTTGAGGGGACAGGGTTTGAAAAACTGTTTTTT.

This clone is a singleton in its sample. The rearrangement uses TRBV9 and TRBJ2-1, with a possible D match to TRBD1 (5 bases). The CDR3 totals 17 residues. The germline V gene has CDR1 SGDLS and CDR2 YYNGEE. The ends were cut back, 4 bases at V and 0 bases at J, with 17 bases in the middle. The CDR3 protein is CASSPRQRPSSYNEQFF. CDR3 sequence (DNA): TGTGCCAGCAGCCCAAGACAGAGGCCCAGCTCCTACAATGAGCAGTTCTTC.

The CDR3 nucleotides read TGTGCCTCCTGGGGTTTGCGGGCGAAGAACACCGGGGAGCTGTTTTTT. Its translation: CASWGLRAKNTGELFF. V usage is TRBV4-2 and J usage is TRBJ2-2; maybe TRBD2 (5 bases). This CDR3 is 16 amino acids long. The germline V gene has CDR1 LGHNA and CDR2 YNFKEQ. V lost 11 bases, J lost 1 base, and 20 bases lay in between.

The chain joins TRBV4-1 to TRBJ2-5; D is possibly TRBD1 or TRBD2 (5 bases each). The CDR3 has 15 amino acids. V was shortened by 1 base and J by 1 base, with 10 bases between the two germline ends. Germline values: CDR1 MGHRA, CDR2 YSYEKL. The CDR3 DNA reads TGCGCCAGCAGCCAAGGAGTGGGGGTCCAAGAGACCCAGTACTTC. It yields the protein CASSQGVGVQETQYF.

The DNA of the CDR3 is TGCGCCAGCAGGGAGGTTTGGACAGGGGACCACGAGCAGTACTTC. This encodes CASREVWTGDHEQYF. The chain joins TRBV10-2 to TRBJ2-7; TRBD1 matches 9 bases. Germline assignment: CDR1 WSHSY and CDR2 SAAADI. V lost 6 bases to trimming and J lost 5 bases; unmatched junction nucleotides: 11. The CDR3 spans 15 residues.

J is TRBJ2-1 and V is TRBV6-1, with 11 bases lining up with TRBD2. CDR3 length: 15 amino acids. Germline CDR1 reads MNHNS; CDR2 reads SASEGT. V trimming: 6 bases; J trimming: 9 bases; junction bases outside the gene matches: 10. CDR3 amino acids: CASRPLAGGMGEQFF. CDR3 in DNA: TGTGCCAGCAGGCCCCTAGCGGGGGGTATGGGTGAGCAGTTCTTC.

The chain employs TRBV30 and TRBJ1-3; 8 bases agree with TRBD1. Looked up from germline, CDR1 is GTSNPN and CDR2 is SVGIG (reference sequence). The ends lost 2 bases at V and 5 bases at J; junction bases unmatched: 8. There are 15 residues in the CDR3. The CDR3: CAWSSKQGDRNTIYF. The CDR3 DNA reads as TGTGCCTGGAGTTCAAAACAGGGGGACAGAAACACCATATATTTT.